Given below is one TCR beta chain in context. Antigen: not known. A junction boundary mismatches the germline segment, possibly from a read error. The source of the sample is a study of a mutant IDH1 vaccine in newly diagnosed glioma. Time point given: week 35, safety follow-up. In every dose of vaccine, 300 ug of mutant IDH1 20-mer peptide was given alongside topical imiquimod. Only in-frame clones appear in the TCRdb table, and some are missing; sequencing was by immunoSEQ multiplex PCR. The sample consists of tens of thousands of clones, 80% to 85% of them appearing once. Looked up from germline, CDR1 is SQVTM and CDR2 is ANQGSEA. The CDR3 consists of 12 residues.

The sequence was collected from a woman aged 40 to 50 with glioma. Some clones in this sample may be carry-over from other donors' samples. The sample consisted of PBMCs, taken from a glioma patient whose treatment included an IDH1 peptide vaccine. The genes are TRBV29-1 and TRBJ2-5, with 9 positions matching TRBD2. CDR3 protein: CSVPAGGPIRHF. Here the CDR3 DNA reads TGCAGCGTTCCTGCGGGAGGGCCGATACGACACTTC.